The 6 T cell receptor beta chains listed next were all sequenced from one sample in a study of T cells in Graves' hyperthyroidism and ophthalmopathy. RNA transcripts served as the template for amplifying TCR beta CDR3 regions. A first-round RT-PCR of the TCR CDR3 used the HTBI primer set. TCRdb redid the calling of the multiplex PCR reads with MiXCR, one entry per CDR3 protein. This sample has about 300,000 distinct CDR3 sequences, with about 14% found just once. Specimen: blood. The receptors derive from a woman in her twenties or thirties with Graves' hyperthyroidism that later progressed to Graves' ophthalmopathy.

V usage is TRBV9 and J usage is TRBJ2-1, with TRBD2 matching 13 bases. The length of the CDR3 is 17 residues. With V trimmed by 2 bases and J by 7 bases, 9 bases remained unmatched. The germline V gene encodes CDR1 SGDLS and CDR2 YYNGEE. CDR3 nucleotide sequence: TGTGCCAGCAGCGTCACTAGCGGGAGGGAACCCGTGAATGAGCAGTTCTTC. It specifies CASSVTSGREPVNEQFF.

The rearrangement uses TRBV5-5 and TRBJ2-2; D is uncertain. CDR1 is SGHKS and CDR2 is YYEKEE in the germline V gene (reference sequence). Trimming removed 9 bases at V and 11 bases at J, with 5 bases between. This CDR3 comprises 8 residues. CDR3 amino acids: CANPELFF. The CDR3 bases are TGTGCCAATCCTGAGCTGTTTTTT.

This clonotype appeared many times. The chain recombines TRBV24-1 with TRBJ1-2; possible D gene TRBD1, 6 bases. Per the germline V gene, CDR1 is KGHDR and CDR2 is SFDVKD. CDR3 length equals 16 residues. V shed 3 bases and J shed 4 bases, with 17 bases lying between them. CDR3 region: CATSDGPTAGAYGYTF. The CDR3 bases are TGTGCCACCAGTGATGGCCCTACGGCGGGGGCCTATGGCTACACCTTC.

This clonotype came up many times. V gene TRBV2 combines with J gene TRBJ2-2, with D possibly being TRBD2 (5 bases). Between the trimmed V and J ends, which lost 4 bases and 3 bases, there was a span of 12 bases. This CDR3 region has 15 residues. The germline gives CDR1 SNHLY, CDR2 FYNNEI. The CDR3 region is CASSVSGTHTGELFF. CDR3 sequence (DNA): TGTGCCAGCAGTGTGAGCGGTACACACACCGGGGAGCTGTTTTTT. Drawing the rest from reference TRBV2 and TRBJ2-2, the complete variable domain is EPEVTQTPSHQVTQMGQEVILRCVPISNHLYFYWYRQILGQKVEFLVSFYNNEISEKSEIFDDQFSVERPDGSNFTLKIRSTKLEDSAMYFCASSVSGTHTGELFFGEGSRLTVL.

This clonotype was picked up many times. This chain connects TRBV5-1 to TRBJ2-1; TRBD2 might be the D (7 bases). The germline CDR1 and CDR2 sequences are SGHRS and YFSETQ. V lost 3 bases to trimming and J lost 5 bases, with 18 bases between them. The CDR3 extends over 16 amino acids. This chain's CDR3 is CASSSGTTSANNEQFF. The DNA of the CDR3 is TGCGCCAGCAGCTCTGGGACAACTAGCGCGAACAATGAGCAGTTCTTC.

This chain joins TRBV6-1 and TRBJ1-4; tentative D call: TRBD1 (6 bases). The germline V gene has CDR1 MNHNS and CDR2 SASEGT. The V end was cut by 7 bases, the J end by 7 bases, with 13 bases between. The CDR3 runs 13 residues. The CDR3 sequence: CASIRGFGEKLFF. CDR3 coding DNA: TGTGCCAGCATAAGGGGGTTTGGTGAAAAACTGTTTTTT.